This T cell receptor (beta chain) is from a study of T cells after yellow fever vaccination. Whole-study findings and limits: On re-exposure, the response was weaker but peaked faster, at day 5 versus 15. A large majority of primary-vaccination clones showed up again after the booster (about 96% CD4, about 90% CD8).

TCRdb recomputed calls from the 5' RACE reads with MiXCR, one row per CDR3 protein. The sample has roughly 120,000 distinct CDR3 sequences; 8.4% are singletons. With regard to this clonotype: Its antigen is as yet unknown.

The CDR3 loop spans 13 amino acids. V shed 3 bases and J shed 9 bases, with 15 bases lying between them. Germline V gives CDR1 WNHNN, CDR2 SYGVQD (reference sequence). The chain employs TRBV10-1 and TRBJ2-7; D gene unclear. This TCR came from a man aged 25 to 40 who received the YFV17D yellow fever vaccine. Sequenced here: CD8+ T cells sorted from PBMCs, sampled 45 days after the yellow fever booster vaccination. CDR3 in DNA: TGCGCCAGCAGTGAAGGCGGTCTATCGCCGCAGTACTTC. Translating it yields CASSEGGLSPQYF.